What follows are 6 T cell receptor beta chains derived from one specimen sequenced in a study of blood T cell repertoires in COVID-19. TCRdb keeps only in-frame clones here, not all; method: immunoSEQ multiplex PCR. The sample has around 310,000 clones; over 85% are singletons. The sample taken for sequencing was PBMCs or T cells enriched from blood (not recorded which). These receptors came from a woman aged 25-40 years who had recovered from COVID-19.

V is TRBV7-2 and J is TRBJ2-3; 9 bases line up with TRBD1. Trimming cost V 3 bases and J 3 bases; bases outside gene matches: 7. The CDR3 runs to 16 residues. Germline CDR1 is SGHTA and CDR2 is FQGNSA. In DNA form, the CDR3 reads TGTGCCAGCAGCTTGGGACAGGGCCCCTGGACAGATACGCAGTATTTT. It yields the protein CASSLGQGPWTDTQYF.

This chain uses TRBV4-1 with TRBJ2-1; D possibly corresponds to TRBD2 (5 bases). The length of the CDR3 is 17 residues. Germline loops: CDR1 MGHRA, CDR2 YSYEKL. Trimming cost V 2 bases and J 3 bases, with 17 bases left between them. In DNA form, the CDR3 reads TGCGCCAGCAGCCAAAAAGAGGGCGCGGAGAACTACAATGAGCAGTTCTTC. Translating it yields CASSQKEGAENYNEQFF.

This chain joins TRBV9 and TRBJ1-2; the D gene is possibly TRBD1 (6 bases). Germline values: CDR1 SGDLS, CDR2 YYNGEE. The CDR3 is 14 residues long. The V gene lost 4 bases and the J gene lost 8 bases, with 18 bases spanning the gap. The CDR3 reads CASSSQQGLGGYTF. CDR3 DNA: TGTGCCAGCAGCTCCCAACAGGGACTAGGGGGCTACACCTTC.

The chain joins TRBV18 to TRBJ2-2, with 9 bases fitting TRBD1. The V gene end was trimmed by 6 bases and the J gene end by 2 bases; junction bases not matched to a gene: 7. Germline CDR1 is KGHSH and CDR2 is LQKENI. This CDR3 is built from 16 residues. In DNA form, the CDR3 reads TGTGCCAGCTCTCCTGCGGGACAGGGAAACACCGGGGAGCTGTTTTTT. It encodes CASSPAGQGNTGELFF.

The J gene is TRBJ1-1, the V gene TRBV6-6; perhaps TRBD1 as D (6 bases). Germline loops: CDR1 MNHNY, CDR2 SVGAGI (reference sequence). The ends were cut back, 7 bases at V and 5 bases at J, with 14 bases in the middle. This CDR3 comprises 13 residues. This CDR3 is CASNRGAGTEAFF. CDR3 bases: TGTGCCAGCAATCGGGGGGCTGGAACTGAAGCTTTCTTT.

The CDR3 here is CASSSAAGNEQFF. In DNA, the CDR3 is TGTGCCAGCAGTTCTGCAGCGGGCAATGAGCAGTTCTTC. V usage is TRBV6-4 and J usage is TRBJ2-1, with D tentatively TRBD2 (6 bases). Trimming removed 5 bases at V and 6 bases at J, with 11 bases between. The CDR3 consists of 13 residues. The germline V gene has CDR1 MRHNA and CDR2 SNTAGT.